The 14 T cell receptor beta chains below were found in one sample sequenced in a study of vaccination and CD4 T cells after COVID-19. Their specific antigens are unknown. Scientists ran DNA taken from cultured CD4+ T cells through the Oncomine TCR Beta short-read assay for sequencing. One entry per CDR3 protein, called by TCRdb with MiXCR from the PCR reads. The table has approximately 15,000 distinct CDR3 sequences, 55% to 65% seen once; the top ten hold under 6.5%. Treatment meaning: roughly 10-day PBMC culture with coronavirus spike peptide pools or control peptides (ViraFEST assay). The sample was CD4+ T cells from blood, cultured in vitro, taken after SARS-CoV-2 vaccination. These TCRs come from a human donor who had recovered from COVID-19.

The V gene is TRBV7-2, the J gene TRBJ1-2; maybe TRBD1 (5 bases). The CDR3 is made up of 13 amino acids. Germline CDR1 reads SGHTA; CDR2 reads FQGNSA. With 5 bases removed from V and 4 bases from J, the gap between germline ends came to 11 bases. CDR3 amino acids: CASSEGRIYGYTF. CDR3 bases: TGTGCCAGCAGCGAGGGACGGATCTATGGCTACACCTTC.

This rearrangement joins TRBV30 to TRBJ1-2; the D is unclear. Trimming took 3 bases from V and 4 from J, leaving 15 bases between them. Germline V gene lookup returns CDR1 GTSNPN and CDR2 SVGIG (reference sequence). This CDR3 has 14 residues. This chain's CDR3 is CAWSTASLGYGYTF. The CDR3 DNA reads TGTGCCTGGAGCACGGCCAGTTTAGGCTATGGCTACACCTTC.

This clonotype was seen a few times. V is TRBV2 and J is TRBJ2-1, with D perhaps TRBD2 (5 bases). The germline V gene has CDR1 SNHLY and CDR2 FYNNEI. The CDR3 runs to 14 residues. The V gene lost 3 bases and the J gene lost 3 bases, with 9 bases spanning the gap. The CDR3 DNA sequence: TGTGCCAGCAGTGATAGAGGGTTCTACAATGAGCAGTTCTTC. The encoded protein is CASSDRGFYNEQFF.

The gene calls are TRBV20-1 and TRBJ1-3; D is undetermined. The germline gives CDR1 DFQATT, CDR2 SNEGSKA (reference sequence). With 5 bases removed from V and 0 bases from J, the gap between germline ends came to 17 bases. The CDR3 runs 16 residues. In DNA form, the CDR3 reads TGCAGTGCTTATGTCGACTTAAATAGCTCTGGAAACACCATATATTTT. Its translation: CSAYVDLNSSGNTIYF.

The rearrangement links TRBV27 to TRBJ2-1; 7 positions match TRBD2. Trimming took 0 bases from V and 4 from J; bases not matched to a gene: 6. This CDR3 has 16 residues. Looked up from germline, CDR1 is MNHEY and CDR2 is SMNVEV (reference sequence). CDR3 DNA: TGTGCCAGCAGTTTATCTCGTGGGAGGGGATACAATGAGCAGTTCTTC. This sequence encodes CASSLSRGRGYNEQFF.

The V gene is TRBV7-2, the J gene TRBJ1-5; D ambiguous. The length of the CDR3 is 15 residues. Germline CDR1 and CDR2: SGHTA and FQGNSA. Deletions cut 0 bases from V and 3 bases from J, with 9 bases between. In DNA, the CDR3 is TGTGCCAGCAGCTTAGCCCCGGGTCTCAATCAGCCCCAGCATTTT. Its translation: CASSLAPGLNQPQHF.

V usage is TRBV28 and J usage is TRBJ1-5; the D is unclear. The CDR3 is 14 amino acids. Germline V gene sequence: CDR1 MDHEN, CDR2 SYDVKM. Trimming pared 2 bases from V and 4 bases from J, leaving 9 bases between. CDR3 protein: CASSLGPSNQPQHF. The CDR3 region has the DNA TGTGCCAGCAGTTTAGGGCCGAGTAATCAGCCCCAGCATTTT. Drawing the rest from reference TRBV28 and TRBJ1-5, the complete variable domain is DVKVTQSSRYLVKRTGEKVFLECVQDMDHENMFWYRQDPGLGLRLIYFSYDVKMKEKGDIPEGYSVSREKKERFSLILESASTNQTSMYLCASSLGPSNQPQHFGDGTRLSIL.

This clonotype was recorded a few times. CDR3 region: CASSLGGSSYNSPLHF. Written as DNA, the CDR3 is TGTGCCAGCAGCTTAGGGGGAAGCTCCTATAATTCACCCCTCCACTTT. J is TRBJ1-6 and V is TRBV11-3; the D is unclear. The ends were cut back, 1 base at V and 0 bases at J, with 7 bases in the middle. CDR3 length equals 16 residues. Germline V gene sequence: CDR1 SGHNT, CDR2 YENEEA.

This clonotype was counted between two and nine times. This chain's CDR3 is CSASPGTSSQETQYF. CDR3 nucleotide sequence: TGCAGTGCTAGTCCCGGGACTAGCTCACAAGAGACCCAGTACTTC. The V call is TRBV20-1, the J call TRBJ2-5; TRBD2 matches 9 bases. Germline V lookup: CDR1 DFQATT, CDR2 SNEGSKA (reference sequence). The CDR3 loop spans 15 amino acids. The ends lost 3 bases at V and 2 bases at J; junction bases unmatched: 7.

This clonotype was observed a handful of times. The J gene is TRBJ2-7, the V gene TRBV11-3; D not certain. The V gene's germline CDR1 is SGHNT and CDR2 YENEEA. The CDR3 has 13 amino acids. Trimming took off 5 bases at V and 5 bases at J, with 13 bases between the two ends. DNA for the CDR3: TGTGCCAGCAGCCCCAGTCCTATGAACGAGCAGTACTTC. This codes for CASSPSPMNEQYF.

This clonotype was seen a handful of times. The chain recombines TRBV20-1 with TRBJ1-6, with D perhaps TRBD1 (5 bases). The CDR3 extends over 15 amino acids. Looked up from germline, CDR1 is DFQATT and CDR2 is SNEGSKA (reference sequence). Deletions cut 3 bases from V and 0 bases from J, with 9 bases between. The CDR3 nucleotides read TGCAGTGCTAGCAGGGATAGCTCCTATAATTCACCCCTCCACTTT. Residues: CSASRDSSYNSPLHF.

The CDR3 loop is CASSPRSGTDTQYF. CDR3 nucleotide sequence: TGTGCCAGCAGCCCCAGATCGGGCACAGATACGCAGTATTTT. The chain has TRBV6-4 and TRBJ2-3, with D unresolved. V was shortened by 6 bases and J by 1 base, with 11 bases between the two germline ends. Germline V gene sequence: CDR1 MRHNA, CDR2 SNTAGT. The CDR3 contains 14 residues.

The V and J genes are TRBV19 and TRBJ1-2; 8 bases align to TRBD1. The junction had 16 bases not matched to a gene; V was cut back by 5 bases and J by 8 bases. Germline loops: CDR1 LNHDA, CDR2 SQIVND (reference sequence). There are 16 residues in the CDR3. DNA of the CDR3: TGTGCCAGTAGTCCCGGGGGGACAGGAGTCATCGGGGGCTACACCTTC. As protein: CASSPGGTGVIGGYTF.

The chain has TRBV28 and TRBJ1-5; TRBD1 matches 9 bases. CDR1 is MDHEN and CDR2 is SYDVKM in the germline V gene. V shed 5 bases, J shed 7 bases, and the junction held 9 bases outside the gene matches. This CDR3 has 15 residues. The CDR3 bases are TGTGCCAGCAGTACCCGGGACAGGGTAGGGCAGCCCCAGCATTTT. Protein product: CASSTRDRVGQPQHF.